A selection of T cell receptor beta chains follows, all from one sample in a study of blood T cell repertoires in COVID-19. Assay: immunoSEQ multiplex PCR; the TCRdb copy retains only in-frame clones and omits some. The profile shows roughly 260,000 clones, about 91% of them singletons. Sequenced sample: peripheral blood. The receptors come from a person under 35 with COVID-19, enrolled during active disease. Both conserved end residues are part of each CDR3. Each record gives: V gene, clone size, J gene, D gene, CDR3 protein, CDR3 DNA. D genes are given only for firm matches. Where a row states a size, it is once, few, many or the class of an expanded clone; other rows omit it.

v_gene: TRBV6-2/TRBV6-3; abundance: NA; j_gene: TRBJ1-1; d_gene: NA; CDR3aa: CASSWTENTEAFF; CDR3nt: TGTGCCAGCAGCTGGACAGAAAACACTGAAGCTTTCTTT
v_gene: TRBV14; abundance: NA; j_gene: TRBJ2-1; d_gene: NA; CDR3aa: CASSQRGGGLYNEQFF; CDR3nt: TGTGCCAGCAGCCAAAGGGGAGGGGGGCTCTACAATGAGCAGTTCTTC
v_gene: TRBV2; abundance: NA; j_gene: TRBJ1-2; d_gene: NA; CDR3aa: CASTQIRGGGYTF; CDR3nt: TGTGCCAGCACCCAGATACGGGGAGGTGGCTACACCTTC
v_gene: TRBV27; abundance: NA; j_gene: TRBJ1-2; d_gene: TRBD1; CDR3aa: CASRRDRAGYTF; CDR3nt: TGTGCCAGCAGGCGGGACAGGGCTGGCTACACCTTC
v_gene: TRBV27; abundance: once; j_gene: TRBJ2-6; d_gene: NA; CDR3aa: CASSPTISGANVLTF; CDR3nt: TGTGCCAGCAGTCCGACAATCTCTGGGGCCAACGTCCTGACTTTC
v_gene: TRBV4-2; abundance: few; j_gene: TRBJ2-3; d_gene: NA; CDR3aa: CASSQGGTHTDTQYF; CDR3nt: TGTGCCAGCAGCCAAGGGGGCACACACACAGATACGCAGTATTTT
v_gene: TRBV5-1; abundance: NA; j_gene: TRBJ2-5; d_gene: NA; CDR3aa: CASSLEGGHQQETQYF; CDR3nt: TGCGCCAGCAGCTTGGAGGGGGGGCACCAGCAAGAGACCCAGTACTTC
v_gene: TRBV7-2; abundance: NA; j_gene: TRBJ1-3; d_gene: TRBD1; CDR3aa: CASRQGISGNTIYF; CDR3nt: TGTGCCAGCCGACAGGGAATCTCTGGAAACACCATATATTTT
v_gene: TRBV6-2/TRBV6-3; abundance: NA; j_gene: TRBJ1-2; d_gene: TRBD1; CDR3aa: CASSYTQGFDGYTF; CDR3nt: TGTGCCAGCAGTTACACACAGGGGTTCGACGGCTACACCTTC
v_gene: TRBV6-1; abundance: NA; j_gene: TRBJ2-5; d_gene: TRBD2; CDR3aa: CASSESSGVQETQYF; CDR3nt: TGTGCCAGCAGTGAATCTAGCGGGGTCCAAGAGACCCAGTACTTC
v_gene: TRBV2; abundance: NA; j_gene: TRBJ2-7; d_gene: NA; CDR3aa: CASSGGHEQYF; CDR3nt: TGTGCCAGCAGTGGAGGGCACGAGCAGTACTTC
v_gene: TRBV7-6; abundance: NA; j_gene: TRBJ2-1; d_gene: NA; CDR3aa: CASSLGSVPPYNEQFF; CDR3nt: TGTGCCAGCAGCTTGGGCTCCGTCCCCCCCTACAATGAGCAGTTCTTC
v_gene: TRBV14; abundance: NA; j_gene: TRBJ2-5; d_gene: NA; CDR3aa: CASSQGVTPGSEETQYF; CDR3nt: TGTGCCAGCAGCCAAGGAGTCACACCGGGGTCTGAAGAGACCCAGTACTTC
v_gene: TRBV5-6; abundance: NA; j_gene: TRBJ2-7; d_gene: NA; CDR3aa: CASGPGSYEQYF; CDR3nt: TGTGCCAGCGGGCCTGGGAGCTACGAGCAGTACTTC
v_gene: TRBV7-9; abundance: NA; j_gene: TRBJ2-7; d_gene: TRBD1; CDR3aa: CASSLNQGTGKAEQYF; CDR3nt: TGTGCCAGCAGCTTAAATCAGGGGACAGGGAAAGCCGAGCAGTACTTC
v_gene: TRBV20-1; abundance: NA; j_gene: TRBJ2-5; d_gene: NA; CDR3aa: CSASYETQYF; CDR3nt: TGCAGTGCTAGCTATGAGACCCAGTACTTC
v_gene: TRBV5-5; abundance: NA; j_gene: TRBJ2-2; d_gene: NA; CDR3aa: CASSPDGSSLNTGELFF; CDR3nt: TGTGCCAGCAGCCCGGATGGTAGCTCGCTGAACACCGGGGAGCTGTTTTTT
v_gene: TRBV6-6; abundance: NA; j_gene: TRBJ1-5; d_gene: TRBD1; CDR3aa: CASTSRGQGYQPQHF; CDR3nt: TGTGCCAGCACTTCTCGGGGACAGGGTTATCAGCCCCAGCATTTT
v_gene: TRBV5-6; abundance: NA; j_gene: TRBJ2-5; d_gene: TRBD1; CDR3aa: CASTSTTGGTKTQYF; CDR3nt: TGTGCCAGCACCTCCACCACAGGGGGCACAAAGACCCAGTACTTC
v_gene: TRBV9; abundance: NA; j_gene: TRBJ2-3; d_gene: TRBD2; CDR3aa: CASSVDGRAADTQYF; CDR3nt: TGTGCCAGCAGCGTAGACGGGAGGGCCGCAGATACGCAGTATTTT
v_gene: TRBV27; abundance: NA; j_gene: TRBJ2-2; d_gene: NA; CDR3aa: CASSLFGGNTGELFF; CDR3nt: TGTGCCAGCAGTTTATTCGGGGGGAACACCGGGGAGCTGTTTTTT
v_gene: TRBV9; abundance: NA; j_gene: TRBJ2-5; d_gene: TRBD2; CDR3aa: CASSRTSGVQETQYF; CDR3nt: TGTGCCAGCAGCCGGACTAGCGGGGTTCAAGAGACCCAGTACTTC
v_gene: TRBV9; abundance: NA; j_gene: TRBJ2-5; d_gene: TRBD2; CDR3aa: CASSVGGRDQETQYF; CDR3nt: TGTGCCAGCAGCGTAGGAGGGAGGGACCAAGAGACCCAGTACTTC
v_gene: TRBV27; abundance: NA; j_gene: TRBJ2-7; d_gene: TRBD2; CDR3aa: CASRFGLAGDEQYF; CDR3nt: TGTGCCAGCAGATTTGGACTAGCGGGAGACGAGCAGTACTTC
v_gene: TRBV28; abundance: NA; j_gene: TRBJ2-7; d_gene: NA; CDR3aa: CASSFGGLSYEQYF; CDR3nt: TGTGCCAGCAGTTTTGGCGGGCTATCCTACGAGCAGTACTTC
v_gene: TRBV19; abundance: few; j_gene: TRBJ2-2; d_gene: TRBD1; CDR3aa: CASSIGDSYTGELFF; CDR3nt: TGTGCCAGTAGTATCGGGGACAGTTACACCGGGGAGCTGTTTTTT
v_gene: TRBV11-3; abundance: NA; j_gene: TRBJ2-5; d_gene: TRBD2; CDR3aa: CASSPHGGGLETQYF; CDR3nt: TGTGCCAGCAGCCCCCACGGGGGGGGGTTGGAGACCCAGTACTTC
v_gene: TRBV7-9; abundance: NA; j_gene: TRBJ2-1; d_gene: NA; CDR3aa: CASSRLTVYDEQFF; CDR3nt: TGTGCCAGCAGTCGATTGACAGTTTATGATGAGCAGTTCTTC
v_gene: TRBV4-1; abundance: NA; j_gene: TRBJ2-7; d_gene: NA; CDR3aa: CASSPESGTPYEQYF; CDR3nt: TGCGCCAGCAGCCCGGAGTCCGGGACACCCTACGAGCAGTACTTC
v_gene: TRBV5-1; abundance: NA; j_gene: TRBJ1-2; d_gene: TRBD1; CDR3aa: CASSHGQGDYGYTF; CDR3nt: TGCGCCAGCAGCCACGGACAGGGGGACTATGGCTACACCTTC
v_gene: TRBV4-1; abundance: NA; j_gene: TRBJ2-1; d_gene: TRBD2; CDR3aa: CASSQDPGLAVLNEQFF; CDR3nt: TGCGCCAGCAGCCAAGATCCGGGACTAGCGGTTCTCAATGAGCAGTTCTTC
v_gene: TRBV28; abundance: NA; j_gene: TRBJ1-1; d_gene: NA; CDR3aa: CASRVPGNTEAFF; CDR3nt: TGTGCCAGCAGAGTCCCAGGAAACACTGAAGCTTTCTTT
v_gene: TRBV28; abundance: NA; j_gene: TRBJ1-6; d_gene: NA; CDR3aa: CASSSGASPLHF; CDR3nt: TGTGCCAGCAGTTCAGGGGCTTCACCCCTCCACTTT
v_gene: TRBV30; abundance: NA; j_gene: TRBJ1-1; d_gene: NA; CDR3aa: CAWSVAGGANTEAFF; CDR3nt: TGTGCCTGGAGTGTGGCCGGGGGGGCTAACACTGAAGCTTTCTTT
v_gene: TRBV28; abundance: NA; j_gene: TRBJ1-3; d_gene: TRBD1; CDR3aa: CASSTSGQTPGNTIYF; CDR3nt: TGTGCCAGCAGCACTTCGGGACAGACTCCTGGAAACACCATATATTTT
v_gene: TRBV2; abundance: NA; j_gene: TRBJ2-5; d_gene: NA; CDR3aa: CASGPSGGLETQYF; CDR3nt: TGTGCCAGCGGTCCGAGTGGCGGGTTAGAGACCCAGTACTTC
v_gene: TRBV19; abundance: NA; j_gene: TRBJ1-2; d_gene: TRBD1; CDR3aa: CASGGTGRDYGYTF; CDR3nt: TGTGCCAGTGGGGGGACAGGGAGGGACTATGGCTACACCTTC
v_gene: TRBV7-8; abundance: once; j_gene: TRBJ2-3; d_gene: NA; CDR3aa: CASSLAEEVGTYTQYF; CDR3nt: TGTGCCAGCAGCTTAGCAGAGGAGGTTGGGACATATACGCAGTATTTT
v_gene: TRBV30; abundance: NA; j_gene: TRBJ2-2; d_gene: NA; CDR3aa: CAWSVGRGTGELFF; CDR3nt: TGTGCCTGGAGTGTAGGAAGGGGCACCGGGGAGCTGTTTTTT
v_gene: TRBV5-6; abundance: NA; j_gene: TRBJ2-5; d_gene: NA; CDR3aa: CASSLDGGLGETQYF; CDR3nt: TGTGCCAGCAGCTTGGATGGGGGCCTTGGAGAGACCCAGTACTTC
v_gene: TRBV28; abundance: NA; j_gene: TRBJ1-2; d_gene: TRBD1; CDR3aa: CASSLGQYGGYTF; CDR3nt: TGTGCCAGCAGTTTGGGACAGTATGGTGGCTACACCTTC
v_gene: TRBV27; abundance: NA; j_gene: TRBJ2-2; d_gene: TRBD1; CDR3aa: CASSRRTGGGGELFF; CDR3nt: TGTGCCAGCAGCCGAAGGACAGGGGGCGGCGGGGAGCTGTTTTTT
v_gene: TRBV2; abundance: NA; j_gene: TRBJ1-5; d_gene: TRBD1; CDR3aa: CASKTGQGSNQPQHF; CDR3nt: TGTGCCTCCAAAACGGGACAGGGCAGCAATCAGCCCCAGCATTTT
v_gene: TRBV2; abundance: NA; j_gene: TRBJ1-2; d_gene: NA; CDR3aa: CASRPRGAPGYGYTF; CDR3nt: TGTGCCAGCAGGCCCCGGGGGGCGCCGGGGTATGGCTACACCTTC
v_gene: TRBV19; abundance: NA; j_gene: TRBJ1-5; d_gene: NA; CDR3aa: CASSMYEGGNQPQHF; CDR3nt: TGTGCCAGTAGTATGTATGAGGGAGGCAATCAGCCCCAGCATTTT
v_gene: TRBV2; abundance: NA; j_gene: TRBJ1-5; d_gene: NA; CDR3aa: CASRFYSNQPQHF; CDR3nt: TGTGCCAGCAGGTTTTATAGCAATCAGCCCCAGCATTTT
v_gene: TRBV6-4; abundance: NA; j_gene: TRBJ2-7; d_gene: TRBD1; CDR3aa: CASSRDSRF; CDR3nt: TGTGCCAGCTCCCGGGACAGTAGGTTC
v_gene: TRBV11-2; abundance: NA; j_gene: TRBJ2-1; d_gene: NA; CDR3aa: CASSLSGLTYNEQFF; CDR3nt: TGTGCCAGCAGCTTATCCGGACTAACCTACAATGAGCAGTTCTTC
v_gene: TRBV19; abundance: NA; j_gene: TRBJ2-1; d_gene: NA; CDR3aa: CASSLLANEQFF; CDR3nt: TGTGCCAGTAGTCTCCTAGCCAATGAGCAGTTCTTC
v_gene: TRBV27; abundance: NA; j_gene: TRBJ1-1; d_gene: NA; CDR3aa: CASSLNRDGKAFF; CDR3nt: TGTGCCAGCAGTTTAAACAGGGACGGTAAAGCTTTCTTT
v_gene: TRBV29-1; abundance: NA; j_gene: TRBJ2-1; d_gene: TRBD2; CDR3aa: CSAKGVAGNYNEQFF; CDR3nt: TGCAGCGCCAAGGGAGTAGCGGGGAACTACAATGAGCAGTTCTTC
v_gene: TRBV29-1; abundance: NA; j_gene: TRBJ1-2; d_gene: NA; CDR3aa: CSVEVARQPLRGYTF; CDR3nt: TGCAGCGTTGAAGTTGCCAGACAGCCCCTGAGGGGCTACACCTTC
v_gene: TRBV29-1; abundance: NA; j_gene: TRBJ2-3; d_gene: NA; CDR3aa: CSVELAAGAHLDTQYF; CDR3nt: TGCAGCGTTGAACTGGCGGCAGGGGCACATCTAGATACGCAGTATTTT
v_gene: TRBV24-1; abundance: NA; j_gene: TRBJ2-3; d_gene: NA; CDR3aa: CATSDLGVSLTDTQYF; CDR3nt: TGTGCCACCAGTGATTTAGGGGTTTCCCTCACAGATACGCAGTATTTT
v_gene: TRBV3-1/TRBV3-2; abundance: NA; j_gene: TRBJ1-3; d_gene: NA; CDR3aa: CASSHKNRIGNTIYF; CDR3nt: TGTGCCAGCAGCCACAAGAACAGGATCGGAAACACCATATATTTT
v_gene: TRBV4-1; abundance: NA; j_gene: TRBJ1-6; d_gene: NA; CDR3aa: CASSATGDNLNSPLHF; CDR3nt: TGCGCCAGCAGCGCCACCGGGGACAATTTGAATTCACCCCTCCACTTT
v_gene: TRBV6-6; abundance: NA; j_gene: TRBJ2-1; d_gene: TRBD2; CDR3aa: CASSPTAPGLAVYNEQFF; CDR3nt: TGTGCCAGCAGTCCAACCGCCCCGGGACTAGCAGTGTACAATGAGCAGTTCTTC